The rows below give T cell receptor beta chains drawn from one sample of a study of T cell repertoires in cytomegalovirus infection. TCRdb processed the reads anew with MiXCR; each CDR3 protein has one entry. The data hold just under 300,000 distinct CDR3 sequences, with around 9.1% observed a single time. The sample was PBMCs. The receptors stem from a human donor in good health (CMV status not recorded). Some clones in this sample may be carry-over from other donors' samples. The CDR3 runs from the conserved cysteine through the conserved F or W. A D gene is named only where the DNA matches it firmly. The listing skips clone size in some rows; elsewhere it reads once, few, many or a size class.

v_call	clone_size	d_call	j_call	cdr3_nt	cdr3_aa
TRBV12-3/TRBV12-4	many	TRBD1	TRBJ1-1	TGTGCCAGCAGTTTCAGTCCGGGGACAGGGAACACTGAAGCTTTCTTT	CASSFSPGTGNTEAFF
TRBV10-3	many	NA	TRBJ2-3	TGTGCCATCAGTCGAGGCGGGGCTAGCACAGATACGCAGTATTTT	CAISRGGASTDTQYF
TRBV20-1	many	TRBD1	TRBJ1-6	TGCAGTGCTAGCAGGGGGCTTCTGGGACCCCTCCACTTT	CSASRGLLGPLHF
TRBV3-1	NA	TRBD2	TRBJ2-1	TGTGCCAGCAGCTCCTCCCCGCGCCTAGCGGGGGGCTACAATGAGCAGTTCTTC	CASSSSPRLAGGYNEQFF
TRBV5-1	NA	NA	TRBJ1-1	TGCGCCAGCAGCTTTCAGGGCGGGGAAGCTTTCTTT	CASSFQGGEAFF
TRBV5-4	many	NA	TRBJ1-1	TGTGCCAGCAGATCCCCGGGGGGGACTGAAGCTTTCTTT	CASRSPGGTEAFF
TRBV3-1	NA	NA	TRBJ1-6	TGTGCCAGCAGCCAAGTCGCAGGGGATTCACCCCTCCACTTT	CASSQVAGDSPLHF
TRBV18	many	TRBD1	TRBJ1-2	TGTGCCAGCTCCCCGAGAACTGACAGGGGTGCTCTCTATGGCTACACCTTC	CASSPRTDRGALYGYTF
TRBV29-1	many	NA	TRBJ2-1	TGCAGCGTCCTAAAACGGAGCTCCTACAATGAGCAGTTCTTC	CSVLKRSSYNEQFF
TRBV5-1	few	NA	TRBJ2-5	TGCGCCAGCCTTAAGACAGACTACCAAGAGACCCAGTACTTC	CASLKTDYQETQYF
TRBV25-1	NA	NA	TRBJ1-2	TGTGCCAGCAGTGAATCCGGGCTGCTATATGGCTACACCTTC	CASSESGLLYGYTF